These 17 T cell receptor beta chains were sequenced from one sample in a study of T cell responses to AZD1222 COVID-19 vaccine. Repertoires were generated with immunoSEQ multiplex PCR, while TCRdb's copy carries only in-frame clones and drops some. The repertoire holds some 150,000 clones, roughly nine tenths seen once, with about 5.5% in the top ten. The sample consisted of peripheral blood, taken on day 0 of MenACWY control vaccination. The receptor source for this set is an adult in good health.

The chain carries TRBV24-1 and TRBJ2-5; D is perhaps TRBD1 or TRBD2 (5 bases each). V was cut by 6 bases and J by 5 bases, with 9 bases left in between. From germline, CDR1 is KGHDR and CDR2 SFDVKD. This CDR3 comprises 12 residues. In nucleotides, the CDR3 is TGTGCCACCAGTCGGGACCCTGAGACCCAGTACTTC. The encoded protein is CATSRDPETQYF.

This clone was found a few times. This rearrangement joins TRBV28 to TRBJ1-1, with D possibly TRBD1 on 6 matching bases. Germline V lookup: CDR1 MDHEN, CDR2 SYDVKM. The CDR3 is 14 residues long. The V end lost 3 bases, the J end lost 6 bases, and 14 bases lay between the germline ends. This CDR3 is CASSFLQGSSEAFF. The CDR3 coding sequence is TGTGCCAGCAGTTTCCTACAGGGTAGTTCTGAAGCTTTCTTT.

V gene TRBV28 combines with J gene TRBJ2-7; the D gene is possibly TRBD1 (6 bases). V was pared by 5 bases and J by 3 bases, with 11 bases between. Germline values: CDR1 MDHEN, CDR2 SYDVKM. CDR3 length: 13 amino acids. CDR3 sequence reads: CASSPPDSYEQYV. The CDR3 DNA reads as TGTGCCAGCAGTCCACCGGACAGCTACGAGCAGTACGTC.

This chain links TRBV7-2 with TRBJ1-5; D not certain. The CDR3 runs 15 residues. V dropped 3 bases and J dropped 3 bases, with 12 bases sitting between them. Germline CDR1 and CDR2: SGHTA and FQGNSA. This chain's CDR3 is CASSFNPQANQPQHF. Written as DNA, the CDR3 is TGTGCCAGCAGCTTTAACCCGCAGGCCAATCAGCCCCAGCATTTT. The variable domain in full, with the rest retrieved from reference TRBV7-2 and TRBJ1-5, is GAGVSQSPSNKVTEKGKDVELRCDPISGHTALYWYRQSLGQGLEFLIYFQGNSAPDKSGLPSDRFSAERTGGSVSTLTIQRTQQEDSAVYLCASSFNPQANQPQHFGDGTRLSIL.

CDR3 sequence (DNA): TGCAGCGTACAGGAGTACACTGAAGCTTTCTTT. It translates to CSVQEYTEAFF. J is TRBJ1-1 and V is TRBV29-1, with D perhaps TRBD1 (5 bases). From germline, CDR1 is SQVTM and CDR2 ANQGSEA. The length of the CDR3 is 11 residues. Trimming took off 6 bases at V and 3 bases at J, with 8 bases between the two ends.

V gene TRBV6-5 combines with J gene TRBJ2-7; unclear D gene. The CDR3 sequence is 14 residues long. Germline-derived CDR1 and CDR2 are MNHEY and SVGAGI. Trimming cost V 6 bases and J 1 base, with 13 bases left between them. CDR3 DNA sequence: TGTGCCAGCAGCTCTGCAGGAAGGTCCTACGAGCAGTACTTC. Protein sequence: CASSSAGRSYEQYF.

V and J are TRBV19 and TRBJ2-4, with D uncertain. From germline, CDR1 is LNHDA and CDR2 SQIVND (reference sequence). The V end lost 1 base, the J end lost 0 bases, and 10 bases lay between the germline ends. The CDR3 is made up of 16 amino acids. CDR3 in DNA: TGTGCCAGTAGTATAGGGGCGCCCATAGCCAAAAACATTCAGTACTTC. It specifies CASSIGAPIAKNIQYF.

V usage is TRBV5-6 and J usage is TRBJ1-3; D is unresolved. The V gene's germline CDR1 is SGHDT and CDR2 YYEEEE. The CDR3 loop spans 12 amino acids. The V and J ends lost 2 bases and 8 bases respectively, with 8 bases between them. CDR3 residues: CASSFNGDTIYF. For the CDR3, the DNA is TGTGCCAGCAGCTTTAACGGAGACACCATATATTTT.

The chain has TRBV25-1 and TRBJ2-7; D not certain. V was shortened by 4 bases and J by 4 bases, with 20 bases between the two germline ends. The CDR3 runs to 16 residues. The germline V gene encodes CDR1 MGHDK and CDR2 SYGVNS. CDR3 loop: CASSVIWVVSYYEQYF. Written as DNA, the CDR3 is TGTGCCAGCAGTGTGATTTGGGTGGTCAGCTATTACGAGCAGTACTTC.

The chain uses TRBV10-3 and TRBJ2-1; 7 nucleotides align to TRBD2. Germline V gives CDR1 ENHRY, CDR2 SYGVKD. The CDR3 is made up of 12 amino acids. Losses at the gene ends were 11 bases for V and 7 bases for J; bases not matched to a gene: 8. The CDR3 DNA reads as TGTGCCTCTGGGGGGGGGATGAATGAGCAGTTCTTC. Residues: CASGGGMNEQFF.

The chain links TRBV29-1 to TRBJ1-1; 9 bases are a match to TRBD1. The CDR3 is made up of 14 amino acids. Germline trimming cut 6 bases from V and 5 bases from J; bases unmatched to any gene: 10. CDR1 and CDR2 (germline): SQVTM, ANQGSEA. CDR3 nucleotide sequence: TGCAGCGTCGTGACAGGGGGGGTGGGTACTGAAGCTTTCTTT. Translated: CSVVTGGVGTEAFF.

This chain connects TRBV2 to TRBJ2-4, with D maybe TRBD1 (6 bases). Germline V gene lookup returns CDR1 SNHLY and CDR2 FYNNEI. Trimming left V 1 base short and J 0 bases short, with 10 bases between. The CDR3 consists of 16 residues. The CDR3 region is CASSEGTALAKNIQYF. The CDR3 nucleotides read TGTGCCAGCAGTGAAGGGACAGCACTAGCCAAAAACATTCAGTACTTC.

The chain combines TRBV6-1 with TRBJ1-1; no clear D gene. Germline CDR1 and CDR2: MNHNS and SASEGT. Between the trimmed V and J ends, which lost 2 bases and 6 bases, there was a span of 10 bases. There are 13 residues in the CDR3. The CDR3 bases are TGTGCCAGCAGTGAAAGGTCTCTCGCTGAAGCTTTCTTT. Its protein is CASSERSLAEAFF.

The CDR3 is CASSERDRDYGYTF. For the CDR3, the DNA is TGTGCCAGCAGTGAAAGGGACAGGGACTATGGCTACACCTTC. The chain has TRBV6-1 and TRBJ1-2; 9 nucleotides match TRBD1. Germline CDR1 and CDR2: MNHNS and SASEGT. V was clipped by 2 bases and J by 3 bases; unmatched bases: 1. The CDR3 extends over 14 amino acids.

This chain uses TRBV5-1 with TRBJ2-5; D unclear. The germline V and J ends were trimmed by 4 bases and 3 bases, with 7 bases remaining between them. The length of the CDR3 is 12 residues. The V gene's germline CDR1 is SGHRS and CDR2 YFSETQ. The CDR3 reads CASSQMEETQYF. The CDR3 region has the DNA TGCGCCAGCAGCCAGATGGAAGAGACCCAGTACTTC. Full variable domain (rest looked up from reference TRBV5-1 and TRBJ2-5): KAGVTQTPRYLIKTRGQQVTLSCSPISGHRSVSWYQQTPGQGLQFLFEYFSETQRNKGNFPGRFSGRQFSNSRSEMNVSTLELGDSALYLCASSQMEETQYFGPGTRLLVL.

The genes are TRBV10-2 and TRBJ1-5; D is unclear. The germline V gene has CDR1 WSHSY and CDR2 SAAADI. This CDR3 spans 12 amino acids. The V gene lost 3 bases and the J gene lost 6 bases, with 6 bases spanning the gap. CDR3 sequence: CASSETPQPQHF. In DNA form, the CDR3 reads TGCGCCAGCAGTGAAACCCCTCAGCCCCAGCATTTT.

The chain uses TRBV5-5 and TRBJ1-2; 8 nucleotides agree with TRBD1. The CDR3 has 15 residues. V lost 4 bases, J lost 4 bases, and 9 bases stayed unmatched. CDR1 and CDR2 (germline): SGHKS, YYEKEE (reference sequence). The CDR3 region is CASSLRGQDLYGYTF. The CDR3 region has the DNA TGTGCCAGCAGCCTACGGGGACAGGACCTCTATGGCTACACCTTC.